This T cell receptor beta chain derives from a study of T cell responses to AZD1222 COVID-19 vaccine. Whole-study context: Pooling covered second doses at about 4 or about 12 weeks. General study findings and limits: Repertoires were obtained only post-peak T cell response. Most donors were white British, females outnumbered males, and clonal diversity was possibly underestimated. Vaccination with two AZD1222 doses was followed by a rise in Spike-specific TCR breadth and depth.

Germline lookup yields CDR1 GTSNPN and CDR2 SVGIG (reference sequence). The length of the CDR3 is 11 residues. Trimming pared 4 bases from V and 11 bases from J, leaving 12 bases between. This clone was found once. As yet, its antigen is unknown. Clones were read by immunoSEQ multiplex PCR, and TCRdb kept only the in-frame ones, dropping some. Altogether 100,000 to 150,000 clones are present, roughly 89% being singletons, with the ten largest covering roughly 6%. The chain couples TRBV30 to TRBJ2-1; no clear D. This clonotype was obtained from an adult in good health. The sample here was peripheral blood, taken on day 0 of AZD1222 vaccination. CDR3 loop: CAWTSAYQQFF. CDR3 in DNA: TGTGCCTGGACATCAGCGTACCAGCAGTTCTTC.